These 13 T cell receptor beta chains were all obtained from the same sample, sequenced in a study of blood T cell repertoires in COVID-19. The data were produced by immunoSEQ multiplex PCR, yet TCRdb's version contains in-frame clones alone and is incomplete. The sample has about 230,000 clones, around 84% seen once. Specimen: peripheral blood. The source is a man aged 50 to 60 with COVID-19, enrolled during active disease.

The J gene is TRBJ1-1, the V gene TRBV18; D is undetermined. Trimming shortened V by 0 bases and J by 7 bases, and 6 bases separated the two germline ends. Per germline, CDR1 KGHSH and CDR2 LQKENI. There are 12 residues in the CDR3. The CDR3 DNA is TGTGCCAGCTCACCACCGTTCGGTGAAGCTTTCTTT. It yields the protein CASSPPFGEAFF.

The rearrangement uses TRBV14 and TRBJ1-2; D uncertain. CDR3 length equals 15 residues. Germline V CDR1 and CDR2: SGHDN, FVKESK. The V end was cut by 0 bases, the J end by 6 bases, with 14 bases between. The CDR3 here is CASSQDPHGFDGYTF. The CDR3 DNA reads as TGTGCCAGCAGCCAAGACCCCCACGGTTTCGATGGCTACACCTTC.

The V call is TRBV7-8, the J call TRBJ1-2; D might be TRBD1 (6 bases). The CDR3 covers 13 residues. Per germline, CDR1 SGHVS and CDR2 FQNEAQ. V was clipped by 4 bases and J by 1 base, with 7 bases between them. The CDR3 reads CASSSDSNYGYTF. CDR3 nucleotides: TGTGCCAGCAGCTCGGACAGTAACTATGGCTACACCTTC.

This sequence joins TRBV6-5 and TRBJ1-4, with D possibly TRBD1 on 6 matching bases. Germline V gene sequence: CDR1 MNHEY, CDR2 SVGAGI. V lost 3 bases and J 4 bases, leaving 15 bases between the germline ends. This CDR3 spans 16 amino acids. The CDR3 DNA is TGTGCCAGCAGTTATTTTTCACAGGGCTTTAATGAAAAACTGTTTTTT. Translation gives CASSYFSQGFNEKLFF.

The rearrangement joins TRBV28 to TRBJ1-1; the D is unclear. The CDR3 is 14 residues long. With 2 bases removed from V and 5 bases from J, the gap between germline ends came to 12 bases. Germline V gene sequence: CDR1 MDHEN, CDR2 SYDVKM. DNA for the CDR3: TGTGCCAGCAGTTTAAGAGGAAGAAGGACTGAAGCTTTCTTT. As protein: CASSLRGRRTEAFF.

This chain's CDR3 is CASSQDLVPGEQYF. In DNA, the CDR3 is TGTGCCAGCAGCCAAGATCTAGTACCGGGGGAGCAGTACTTC. This sequence joins TRBV3-1 (or the pseudogene TRBV3-2) and TRBJ2-7, with D perhaps matching TRBD2 (5 bases). CDR1 is LGHDT and CDR2 is YNNKEL in the germline V gene (reference sequence). Between the trimmed V and J ends, which lost 0 bases and 7 bases, there was a span of 13 bases. The CDR3 spans 14 residues.

This clone was seen only a few times. The chain links TRBV6-5 to TRBJ2-7; 7 bases fit TRBD1. Trimming took 0 bases from V and 2 from J; bases not matched to a gene: 1. Germline V gene data show CDR1 as MNHEY and CDR2 as SVGAGI. The CDR3 consists of 14 residues. The CDR3 loop is CASSYSGQTYEQYF. CDR3 sequence (DNA): TGTGCCAGCAGTTACTCGGGACAGACCTACGAGCAGTACTTC.

The chain combines TRBV19 with TRBJ2-2, with 9 positions matching TRBD2. Germline loops: CDR1 LNHDA, CDR2 SQIVND (reference sequence). The CDR3 extends over 14 amino acids. Trimming took 5 bases from V and 8 from J; bases not matched to a gene: 6. Here the CDR3 reads CASSSTSGLGELFF. CDR3 nucleotide sequence: TGTGCCAGTAGTTCGACTAGCGGTTTGGGGGAGCTGTTTTTT.

This rearrangement joins TRBV5-1 to TRBJ2-3; D ambiguous. The CDR3 is made up of 13 amino acids. Trimming took 4 bases from V and 0 from J, leaving 6 bases between them. Germline V gene sequence: CDR1 SGHRS, CDR2 YFSETQ. The CDR3 nucleotides are TGCGCCAGCAGCCTCCCCAGCACAGATACGCAGTATTTT. Translation: CASSLPSTDTQYF.

The chain couples TRBV7-8 to TRBJ2-7; 7 bases match TRBD1. This CDR3 contains 13 residues. The ends lost 5 bases at V and 6 bases at J; junction bases unmatched: 7. Germline CDR1 and CDR2: SGHVS and FQNEAQ. The CDR3 nucleotides are TGTGCCAGCAGCGAGGGGACAGTCTCCGAGCAGTACTTC. Its translation is CASSEGTVSEQYF.

CDR3 in DNA: TGTGCCAGCAGCTTGAGACAGGGTGGCGGGGCCAACGTCCTGACTTTC. This gives the protein CASSLRQGGGANVLTF. The chain has TRBV5-4 and TRBJ2-6; 7 bases agree with TRBD1. The length of the CDR3 is 16 residues. The germline gives CDR1 SGHNT, CDR2 YYREEE (reference sequence). V shed 1 base, J shed 4 bases, and the junction held 5 bases outside the gene matches.

This rearrangement joins TRBV27 to TRBJ2-1, with 10 bases that match TRBD1. The CDR3 has 17 amino acids. Trimming cost V 7 bases and J 3 bases; bases outside gene matches: 12. Germline values: CDR1 MNHEY, CDR2 SMNVEV (reference sequence). The CDR3 reads CASTFLTGTGDYNEQFF. Written as DNA, the CDR3 is TGTGCCAGCACCTTTTTGACCGGGACAGGGGACTACAATGAGCAGTTCTTC.

The chain combines TRBV28 with TRBJ2-1; 9 nucleotides match TRBD2. The V gene end was trimmed by 6 bases and the J gene end by 5 bases; junction bases not matched to a gene: 11. The germline V gene encodes CDR1 MDHEN and CDR2 SYDVKM. The CDR3 length is 16 residues. This chain's CDR3 is CASSYQRAGGDNEQFF. The CDR3 coding sequence is TGTGCCAGCAGCTACCAGAGAGCGGGGGGTGACAATGAGCAGTTCTTC.